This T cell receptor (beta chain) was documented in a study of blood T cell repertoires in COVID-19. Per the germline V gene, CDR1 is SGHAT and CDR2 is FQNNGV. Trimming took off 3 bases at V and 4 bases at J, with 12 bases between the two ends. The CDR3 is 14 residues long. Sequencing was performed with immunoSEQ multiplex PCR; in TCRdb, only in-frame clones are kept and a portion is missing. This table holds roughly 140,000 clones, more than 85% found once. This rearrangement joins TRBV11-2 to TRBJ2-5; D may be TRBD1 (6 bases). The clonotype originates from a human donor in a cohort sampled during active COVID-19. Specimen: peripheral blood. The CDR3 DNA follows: TGTGCCAGCAGCTTCGGCAGGGGAGCAGAGACCCAGTACTTC. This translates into CASSFGRGAETQYF. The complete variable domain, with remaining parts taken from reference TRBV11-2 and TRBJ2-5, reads EAGVAQSPRYKIIEKRQSVAFWCNPISGHATLYWYQQILGQGPKLLIQFQNNGVVDDSQLPKDRFSAERLKGVDSTLKIQPAKLEDSAVYLCASSFGRGAETQYFGPGTRLLVL.